Listed here are 29 T cell receptor beta chains from one sample, sequenced in a study of T cell responses to AZD1222 COVID-19 vaccine. Libraries were prepared by immunoSEQ multiplex PCR; TCRdb keeps only in-frame clonotypes and omits some of them. The table records around 140,000 clones, about 90% of them present only once. The material sequenced was peripheral blood, taken 28 days after the second AZD1222 dose. The receptors derive from an adult who received the AZD1222 COVID-19 vaccine.

The V and J genes are TRBV27 and TRBJ1-1; D not certain. The CDR3 loop spans 12 amino acids. Trimming left V 6 bases short and J 0 bases short, with 5 bases between. The germline V gene encodes CDR1 MNHEY and CDR2 SMNVEV (reference sequence). The CDR3, as DNA: TGTGCCAGCAGGCGCATGAACACTGAAGCTTTCTTT. It yields the protein CASRRMNTEAFF.

This sequence joins TRBV7-2 and TRBJ1-4, with D perhaps matching TRBD1 (6 bases). V was pared by 0 bases and J by 13 bases, with 9 bases between. The CDR3 is 12 residues long. Germline V gene sequence: CDR1 SGHTA, CDR2 FQGNSA. The CDR3 sequence: CASSLAGGPLFF. The CDR3 nucleotides are TGTGCCAGCAGCTTAGCGGGGGGCCCACTGTTTTTT.

CDR3 DNA sequence: TGCAGCGTTGGGGCGGGACAGTCGAACACTGAAGCTTTCTTT. This codes for CSVGAGQSNTEAFF. The chain employs TRBV29-1 and TRBJ1-1; 7 nucleotides agree with TRBD1. The CDR3 has 14 residues. V dropped 4 bases and J dropped 1; count of bases not matched to a gene: 6. Germline-derived CDR1 and CDR2 are SQVTM and ANQGSEA. Together with reference TRBV29-1 and TRBJ1-1, the CDR3 gives the full variable domain: SAVISQKPSRDICQRGTSLTIQCQVDSQVTMMFWYRQQPGQSLTLIATANQGSEATYESGFVIDKFPISRPNLTFSTLTVSNMSPEDSSIYLCSVGAGQSNTEAFFGQGTRLTVV.

Only one count was recorded for this clone. The chain joins TRBV7-8 to TRBJ2-7; 7 bases are shared with TRBD1. Trimming cost V 3 bases and J 2 bases; bases outside gene matches: 4. CDR3 size: 14 residues. Per germline, CDR1 SGHVS and CDR2 FQNEAQ. This chain's CDR3 is CASSLGTVTYEQYF. The CDR3 DNA sequence: TGTGCCAGCAGCTTGGGGACAGTCACCTACGAGCAGTACTTC.

The chain is built from TRBV10-3 and TRBJ2-2; TRBD1 or TRBD2 may be the D gene (5 bases each). Germline V lookup: CDR1 ENHRY, CDR2 SYGVKD. This CDR3 spans 16 amino acids. With 3 bases removed from V and 0 bases from J, the gap between germline ends came to 11 bases. CDR3 loop: CAISERDRPNTGELFF. CDR3 sequence (DNA): TGTGCCATCAGTGAACGGGACCGTCCGAACACCGGGGAGCTGTTTTTT.

Concerning this clone: Other DNA sequences within the sample encode an identical CDR3. J is TRBJ1-3 and V is TRBV2; a weak D match, TRBD1 (5 bases). The CDR3 extends over 15 amino acids. CDR1 and CDR2 (germline): SNHLY, FYNNEI. Between the trimmed V and J ends, which lost 4 bases and 0 bases, there was a span of 10 bases. The CDR3 coding sequence is TGTGCCAGCAGTGCGGACACGAGCTCTGGAAACACCATATATTTT. Its translation: CASSADTSSGNTIYF.

The chain joins TRBV5-8 to TRBJ2-5; TRBD1 aligns across 8 bases. J lost 3 bases, V lost 8 bases, and 9 bases had no gene match. Germline CDR1 reads SGHTS; CDR2 reads YDEGEE. The CDR3 is 14 residues long. This chain's CDR3 is CARRRKGQEETQYF. In DNA, the CDR3 is TGTGCCAGACGAAGGAAGGGACAGGAAGAGACCCAGTACTTC.

This clone was detected a few times. This chain uses TRBV6-5 with TRBJ1-1; a weak D match, TRBD1 (5 bases). The V gene lost 2 bases and the J gene lost 1 base, with 8 bases spanning the gap. The CDR3 runs 14 residues. Germline V CDR1 and CDR2: MNHEY, SVGAGI. CDR3 protein: CASSYHGANTEAFF. The CDR3 DNA is TGTGCCAGCAGTTACCACGGGGCGAACACTGAAGCTTTCTTT.

The chain carries TRBV9 and TRBJ2-7; either TRBD1 or TRBD2 may supply D (5 bases each). The V gene's germline CDR1 is SGDLS and CDR2 YYNGEE. The V gene lost 2 bases and the J gene lost 2 bases, with 14 bases spanning the gap. CDR3 length equals 15 residues. CDR3 sequence (DNA): TGTGCCAGCAGCGTGAGGGGAGCGGAACCCTACGAGCAGTACTTC. Protein: CASSVRGAEPYEQYF.

The V and J genes are TRBV4-1 and TRBJ2-1; possible D gene TRBD2, 5 bases. This CDR3 is built from 11 residues. The germline V and J ends were trimmed by 1 base and 15 bases, with 10 bases remaining between them. CDR1 and CDR2 (germline): MGHRA, YSYEKL. This chain's CDR3 is CASSQGGGAFF. CDR3 coding DNA: TGCGCCAGCAGCCAAGGCGGAGGAGCGTTCTTC.

This chain joins TRBV7-9 and TRBJ2-2; 10 bases fit TRBD1. Germline values: CDR1 SEHNR, CDR2 FQNEAQ (reference sequence). V was clipped by 8 bases and J by 6 bases; unmatched bases: 12. The CDR3 runs 16 residues. CDR3 sequence: CASRRPGTGEAGELFF. The CDR3 DNA follows: TGTGCCAGCCGCCGTCCCGGGACAGGGGAAGCCGGGGAGCTGTTTTTT.

This clone has just a few counts. This chain joins TRBV7-3 and TRBJ2-1, with a possible D match to TRBD1 (6 bases). The V and J ends lost 2 bases and 0 bases respectively, with 17 bases between them. The CDR3 has 18 amino acids. Looked up from germline, CDR1 is SGHTA and CDR2 is FQGTGA. The CDR3 protein is CASSLSPGHSSSYNEQFF. The CDR3 bases are TGTGCCAGCAGCTTATCCCCGGGACATTCGAGCTCCTACAATGAGCAGTTCTTC.

The genes are TRBV7-6 and TRBJ2-1, with 8 bases identical to TRBD2. Germline assignment: CDR1 SGHVS and CDR2 FNYEAQ. The CDR3 is 15 amino acids. V was clipped by 3 bases and J by 8 bases; unmatched bases: 9. The CDR3 sequence is CASSLIRREADEQFF. The CDR3 DNA reads as TGTGCCAGCAGCTTGATCCGGCGGGAGGCCGATGAGCAGTTCTTC.

This chain connects TRBV29-1 to TRBJ2-2; 7 bases fit TRBD2. CDR1 SQVTM and CDR2 ANQGSEA come from the germline V gene. The CDR3 extends over 11 amino acids. V lost 7 bases and J lost 4; bases outside the gene matches: 0. The CDR3 reads CSGGGTGELFF. Written as DNA, the CDR3 is TGCAGCGGCGGGGGCACCGGGGAGCTGTTTTTT.

This rearrangement joins TRBV14 to TRBJ1-4, with 7 bases aligning to TRBD1. The germline V gene encodes CDR1 SGHDN and CDR2 FVKESK. V dropped 6 bases and J dropped 4; count of bases not matched to a gene: 5. CDR3 size: 14 residues. The CDR3 region has the DNA TGTGCCAGCAGTTATCGGGACAGTAATGAAAAACTGTTTTTT. This translates into CASSYRDSNEKLFF. Full variable domain (outside the CDR3, taken from reference TRBV14 and TRBJ1-4): EAGVTQFPSHSVIEKGQTVTLRCDPISGHDNLYWYRRVMGKEIKFLLHFVKESKQDESGMPNNRFLAERTGGTYSTLKVQPAELEDSGVYFCASSYRDSNEKLFFGSGTQLSVL.

This chain connects TRBV19 to TRBJ1-1; D unclear. Germline V gene sequence: CDR1 LNHDA, CDR2 SQIVND (reference sequence). V lost 6 bases and J 1 base, leaving 9 bases between the germline ends. The CDR3 covers 13 residues. CDR3 region: CASSQDTNTEAFF. CDR3 bases: TGTGCCAGTAGCCAAGACACGAACACTGAAGCTTTCTTT.

The CDR3 loop is CASGLDLTGYGTEAFF. The CDR3 DNA reads as TGTGCTAGTGGTTTGGACTTGACAGGGTATGGGACTGAAGCTTTCTTT. The rearrangement uses TRBV12-5 and TRBJ1-1, with 7 bases that match TRBD1. Germline V gene data show CDR1 as LGHNT and CDR2 as FRNRAP. The CDR3 length is 16 residues. The V and J ends lost 1 base and 5 bases, in that order; junction bases with no gene match: 10. Drawing the rest from reference TRBV12-5 and TRBJ1-1, the complete variable domain is DARVTQTPRHKVTEMGQEVTMRCQPILGHNTVFWYRQTMMQGLELLAYFRNRAPLDDSGMPKDRFSAEMPDATLATLKIQPSEPRDSAVYFCASGLDLTGYGTEAFFGQGTRLTVV.

This sequence joins TRBV30 and TRBJ1-4; the D is unclear. The germline gives CDR1 GTSNPN, CDR2 SVGIG (reference sequence). V gave up 0 bases and J gave up 3 bases, with 8 bases separating them. The CDR3 is 14 residues long. As DNA, the CDR3 is TGTGCCTGGAGTGTAAACACAGCTAATGAAAAACTGTTTTTT. Translated, it gives CAWSVNTANEKLFF. The full variable domain, with the rest looked up from reference TRBV30 and TRBJ1-4, is SQTIHQWPATLVQPVGSPLSLECTVEGTSNPNLYWYRQAAGRGLQLLFYSVGIGQISSEVPQNLSASRPQDRQFILSSKKLLLSDSGFYLCAWSVNTANEKLFFGSGTQLSVL.

The J gene is TRBJ2-1, the V gene TRBV4-3; no definite D call. In germline, CDR1 is LGHNA, CDR2 YSLEER. Between the trimmed V and J ends, which lost 1 base and 2 bases, there was a span of 15 bases. CDR3 size: 17 residues. The CDR3 DNA is TGCGCCAGCAGCCAAGCATTGAGTCGATCGGCCTACAATGAGCAGTTCTTC. Protein product: CASSQALSRSAYNEQFF.

V is TRBV5-8 and J is TRBJ2-1; 11 nucleotides align to TRBD2. Germline lookup yields CDR1 SGHTS and CDR2 YDEGEE. V dropped 1 base and J dropped 1; count of bases not matched to a gene: 7. CDR3 size: 18 residues. CDR3 bases: TGTGCCAGCAGCTTGATGCGGACTAGCGGGTTTTCCTACAATGAGCAGTTCTTC. The encoded protein is CASSLMRTSGFSYNEQFF.

The chain combines TRBV18 with TRBJ1-5; tentatively, D is TRBD1 (5 bases). Germline CDR1 is KGHSH and CDR2 is LQKENI. This CDR3 spans 12 amino acids. V was trimmed by 3 bases and J by 6 bases, leaving 6 bases between them. CDR3 coding DNA: TGTGCCAGCTCACCTGGGGGTCAGCCCCAGCATTTT. Translated: CASSPGGQPQHF.

J is TRBJ2-7 and V is TRBV7-9; 8 bases align to TRBD2. The CDR3 length is 14 residues. CDR1 and CDR2 (germline): SEHNR, FQNEAQ (reference sequence). Trimming at V came to 5 bases and at J to 12 bases, leaving 15 bases not matched to a gene. The CDR3 sequence is CASSKTPKRESLYF. The CDR3 coding sequence is TGTGCCAGCAGCAAAACACCCAAGCGGGAGTCGCTGTACTTC.

The chain carries TRBV6-5 and TRBJ2-1; D remains unclear. This CDR3 region has 13 residues. Germline CDR1 reads MNHEY; CDR2 reads SVGAGI. V lost 6 bases to trimming and J lost 8 bases, with 14 bases between them. CDR3: CASRAVDFDEQFF. DNA of the CDR3: TGTGCCAGCAGGGCGGTGGATTTCGATGAGCAGTTCTTC.

The chain links TRBV7-2 to TRBJ1-5; a weak D match, TRBD1 (5 bases). The germline V gene encodes CDR1 SGHTA and CDR2 FQGNSA. Trimming took off 1 base at V and 1 base at J, with 17 bases between the two ends. There are 18 residues in the CDR3. The CDR3 DNA reads TGTGCCAGCAGCTTAGTGCAGGGCGGTTTAGGGAGCAATCAGCCCCAGCATTTT. It specifies CASSLVQGGLGSNQPQHF.

The chain couples TRBV28 to TRBJ1-1, with a weak D call TRBD1 (6 bases). CDR3 size: 15 residues. Germline V gives CDR1 MDHEN, CDR2 SYDVKM. Deletions cut 6 bases from V and 6 bases from J, with 20 bases between. The CDR3 loop is CASSQEQGWGAEAFF. The CDR3, as DNA: TGTGCCAGCAGCCAAGAACAGGGATGGGGAGCTGAAGCTTTCTTT.

This clone occurred once. This chain uses TRBV6-2 or TRBV6-3 with TRBJ1-3; D perhaps matches TRBD1 (5 bases). V lost 0 bases and J lost 2, with 8 bases in between. This CDR3 comprises 15 residues. Germline V gene sequence: CDR1 MNHEY, CDR2 SVGEGT. The CDR3 DNA reads as TGTGCCAGCAGTTACTCAGGGGTAACTGGAAACACCATATATTTT. It translates to CASSYSGVTGNTIYF.

The chain recombines TRBV4-2 with TRBJ2-1; 8 bases map to TRBD2. The CDR3 has 16 residues. Germline V gene lookup returns CDR1 LGHNA and CDR2 YNFKEQ. The ends lost 3 bases at V and 5 bases at J; junction bases unmatched: 9. The chain's CDR3 is CASSHRPGLGNNEQFF. CDR3 bases: TGTGCCAGCAGCCACCGACCGGGACTAGGTAACAATGAGCAGTTCTTC.

The V call is TRBV3-1 (or the pseudogene TRBV3-2), the J call TRBJ1-2, with D unresolved. The V gene's germline CDR1 is LGHDT and CDR2 YNNKEL (reference sequence). This CDR3 spans 15 amino acids. Trimming cost V 1 base and J 2 bases, with 11 bases left between them. For the CDR3, the DNA is TGTGCCAGCAGCCAAGGCTGGAAGGAGAACTATGGCTACACCTTC. It codes for CASSQGWKENYGYTF.

The rearrangement uses TRBV12-3 or TRBV12-4 and TRBJ2-1, with 13 bases lining up with TRBD2. CDR3 length: 13 residues. The junction had 7 bases not matched to a gene; V was cut back by 6 bases and J by 14 bases. This chain's CDR3 is CASRLTSGGVKFF. CDR3 in DNA: TGTGCCAGCAGATTAACTAGCGGGGGGGTGAAGTTCTTC.